This record concerns one T cell receptor beta chain sequence. This clone's antigen is unknown. Base qualities were left out, and no much larger clone turns up one base away. The CDR3 covers 14 residues, taking in both the cysteine and the phenylalanine. Only the CDR3 region is kept as DNA, spanning 42 bases read in frame from base 1. V loses 3 bases at its end and J loses 5 bases; junction bases beyond the gene matches: 5. Reading the germline V gene gives CDR1 SGHRS and CDR2 YFSETQ. This sample was taken from a study of beta chain features in type 1 diabetes (dated by TCRdb to 2016 to 2019). About the study as a whole: Mean age, gender distribution, total cell number and subset yield did not differ between patients and healthy donors. A total of 90 million to 140 million sorted cells were examined across all samples, and RNA yield correlated strongly with the number of cells per subset. In the study, TCRB repertoires of sorted circulating CD4+ T cell subsets from recently diagnosed type 1 diabetes patients were compared with those of matched healthy donors. Regulatory and stem cell-like memory subsets were obtained from only 8 patients and roughly eight healthy donors, while naive and central memory subsets were obtained from all 30 or so donors.

Here is what the overall study found, with its caveats: Because cDNA was sequenced instead of genomic DNA, activated cells with high expression could be over-represented, although the groups did not differ in activation or CD3 levels. Only small numbers of individuals were included in the HLA sub-analyses, which left unresolved whether HLA type had any influence on TCRB rearrangement. Naive, central memory and regulatory TCRB repertoires appeared to be more similar among patients than among healthy donors. PCR might favor shorter templates, but patient and control samples were amplified and corrected together, so any skew would affect both groups equally. Fewer insertions and more nucleotide deletions at VDJ recombination sites were observed in patients with type 1 diabetes, implying thymic rearrangement abnormalities. Type 1 diabetes patients showed a moderate but significant shortening of TCRB CDR3 length in all four CD4+ subsets.

All of the isolated RNA was reverse transcribed with the High Capacity cDNA Reverse Transcription Kit, so expressed TCRB transcripts were sequenced. Naive, central memory and regulatory T cell samples underwent deep immunoSEQ sequencing, averaging roughly 3.3 million total reads per sample. After sorted cells were lysed in RLT buffer, RNA was extracted with DNase-treated RNeasy Micro or Mini kits, with the choice depending on cell number. To prevent cross-contamination, every cell subset was processed on its own, while patient and healthy donor samples were processed together. The immunoSEQ multiplex PCR was used to amplify TCRB sequences from cDNA, generating 87-bp fragments that spanned the CDR3 region. Sequencing of the amplicons was performed on the Illumina HiSeq platform. Per the original workflow: Synthetic template baselines were used to correct PCR bias computationally, reads within Hamming distance 2 were collapsed together, and singletons that could not be merged were discarded. Reads were aligned to IMGT to assign V, D and J genes, CDR3 length, and insertions or deletions at six rearrangement sites. Clonotype counts were normalized to sorted cell number within each subset before computing true diversity and Gini coefficients with the tcR R package. The overlap coefficient, calculated on TCRB nucleotide sequences, was used to quantify repertoire sharing. Out-of-frame TCRB sequences from naive cells were analyzed to stand in for the pre-selection repertoire. The table was pulled from immuneACCESS by TCRdb, which kept in-frame rearrangements only. Such tables lose some clones; where checked, under half of the loss comes from unresolved V genes, and the rest has no known cause. Clone size and the V and J calls come from that table; the DNA yielded D and trimming. This sample has hundreds of thousands of clones in its table, and approximately 31% of those were observed once. The biggest ten clones account for around 0.065% of the sample.

From each donor, a single peripheral blood sample of about 100 mL on average was drawn into heparinised tubes. A BD FACSAria II and a panel including CD45RO, CCR7, CD25, CD127, CD95 and CD27 were used to sort naive, central memory, regulatory and stem cell-like memory CD4+ T cells. Purity was above 95% for every sorted population. PBMCs were separated immediately by Lymphoprep density gradient centrifugation and were stained directly, without being cultured. So that batch effects would be minimized, each experiment stained and sorted samples in pairs, pairing one healthy donor with one patient. The chain is assembled from TRBV5-1 and TRBJ2-5, and TRBD2 aligns with 9 junction nucleotides. This receptor was taken from a man aged 18 to 29 in good health. Sequencing input: naive CD4+ T cells from blood. In light of the paper, this sample's cell subset or site label describes: true naive CD4+ T cells. Read as DNA, the sequence is TGCGCCAGCAGCTCCACCGCGGGAGGGGAGACCCAGTACTTC. Its coded protein is CASSSTAGGETQYF.